This TCR beta chain was sequenced during a study of metastatic and nonmetastatic thyroid tumors (dated by TCRdb to 2018 to 2020). Regarding the study in general: For patients with malignant and with benign thyroid disease, the researchers compared repertoires between peripheral blood samples and tumor or nodule tissue samples.

Receptor libraries were prepared by PCR. Instrument used: Illumina HiSeq 4000. High-throughput sequencing was used to profile the TCR beta-chain CDR3 region of every patient. The authors processed their data as follows. CDR3 differences across clinicopathological groups were used to build a classifier for discriminating distant-metastatic papillary thyroid cancer patients. To measure repertoire diversity the researchers used the Shannon index, while the Morisita-Horn index served to gauge how similar the tumor and blood repertoires were. Through fastp at Q25 and MiXCR, TCRdb rebuilt clones from the public reads, retaining in-frame beta chains. The V and J calls and clone size come from TCRdb's table, not from the authors' own analysis. Here the sample has 21,000 or so clones; 25% to 30% occur a single time. Of the sample, roughly 5.3% is held by the ten largest clones. General conclusions and limits of the study: In both blood and tumor samples, TCR beta diversity was reported to be significantly higher in malignant tumors than in benign nodules.

Notes on this clone: The specificity of this receptor is unknown. One base away there is no much larger clone; base qualities are not given.

Before undergoing thyroid surgery, none of the patients had been given any kind of treatment. Using T-cell receptor beta sequencing, the researchers looked back retrospectively at clinical samples from patients, gathered between about 2011 and 2018. CDR1 MNHEY and CDR2 SMNVEV are derived from the germline V gene (reference sequence). Relative to germline, V is 1 base shorter and J is 0 bases shorter, with 19 bases between their ends. The CDR3, cysteine through phenylalanine, is 20 amino acids long. Of the read, only the CDR3 DNA is kept; its 60 bases are in frame from base 1. This TCR was recovered from a female donor with papillary thyroid cancer or a benign thyroid nodule (not recorded which). Some clones in this sample may be carry-over from other donors' samples. The chain uses TRBV27 and TRBJ2-6, with the D gene too uncertain to name. The sample taken for sequencing was tumor tissue. The CDR3 is CASSLYWVGALGSGANVLTF. The DNA sequence reads TGTGCCAGCAGTTTATATTGGGTGGGTGCGCTGGGCTCTGGGGCCAACGTCCTGACTTTC.